Below, 28 T cell receptor beta chains from the same sample are listed, as sequenced in a study of blood T cells in healthy people across ages. A sample-barcoded 5' primer and a J-beta primer mix were used in a second PCR of about 6 to 11 cycles. Using its own MiXCR run on the 5' RACE reads, TCRdb lists one record per CDR3 protein. This sample has 1.5 million to 2 million distinct CDR3 sequences, with about two fifths found just once. The sequenced material came from blood. The receptors originated from a human donor in good health.

The chain carries TRBV29-1 and TRBJ2-1; the match to TRBD1 covers 9 bases. The CDR3 consists of 13 residues. Trimming at V came to 5 bases and at J to 13 bases, leaving 12 bases not matched to a gene. Germline V gene lookup returns CDR1 SQVTM and CDR2 ANQGSEA. CDR3 in amino acids: CSVSTGGAETQFF. Here the CDR3 DNA reads TGCAGCGTTTCTACAGGGGGCGCGGAGACCCAGTTCTTC.

This rearrangement joins TRBV11-2 to TRBJ2-7, with 7 bases identical to TRBD2. Germline V gene data show CDR1 as SGHAT and CDR2 as FQNNGV. The CDR3 runs 15 residues. V gave up 6 bases and J gave up 2 bases; unmatched junction bases: 10. CDR3 sequence reads: CASSTPGLPTYEQYF. The CDR3 DNA follows: TGTGCCAGCAGTACTCCGGGACTACCAACCTACGAGCAGTACTTC.

This clonotype was counted only a few times. The chain has TRBV4-1 and TRBJ2-1; no clear D gene. Trimming shortened V by 4 bases and J by 4 bases, and 11 bases separated the two germline ends. The CDR3 sequence is 14 residues long. Germline CDR1 and CDR2: MGHRA and YSYEKL. The CDR3 sequence: CASSPGRQYNEQFF. CDR3 DNA: TGCGCCAGCAGCCCCGGACGGCAGTACAATGAGCAGTTCTTC.

This clonotype was seen a few times. This sequence joins TRBV6-4 and TRBJ2-1; 10 bases align to TRBD1. This CDR3 has 16 amino acids. The trim removed 2 bases at V and 6 bases at J, leaving 7 bases unmatched. The germline V gene encodes CDR1 MRHNA and CDR2 SNTAGT. CDR3 nucleotide sequence: TGTGCCAGCAGTGACCCGGACAGGGGGGTTGTCAATGAGCAGTTCTTC. The encoded protein is CASSDPDRGVVNEQFF.

This sequence joins TRBV7-9 and TRBJ2-5; D unclear. Germline loops: CDR1 SEHNR, CDR2 FQNEAQ (reference sequence). CDR3 length: 13 residues. V gave up 3 bases and J gave up 2 bases, with 7 bases separating them. CDR3 region: CASSFPIQETQYF. The CDR3 nucleotides are TGTGCCAGCAGCTTCCCTATACAAGAGACCCAGTACTTC.

This clonotype occurred a few times. This chain uses TRBV9 with TRBJ2-5; no firm D call. CDR3 length: 16 residues. The V end lost 0 bases, the J end lost 1 base, and 13 bases lay between the germline ends. Germline loops: CDR1 SGDLS, CDR2 YYNGEE. DNA for the CDR3: TGTGCCAGCAGCGTAGCCGGCACTATTATCCAAGAGACCCAGTACTTC. It encodes CASSVAGTIIQETQYF. Together with reference TRBV9 and TRBJ2-5, the CDR3 gives the full variable domain: DSGVTQTPKHLITATGQRVTLRCSPRSGDLSVYWYQQSLDQGLQFLIQYYNGEERAKGNILERFSAQQFPDLHSELNLSSLELGDSALYFCASSVAGTIIQETQYFGPGTRLLVL.

The CDR3 nucleotides are TGTGCCAGCAGCGCCAACGACAATGAGCAGTACTTC. It codes for CASSANDNEQYF. The rearrangement links TRBV9 to TRBJ2-7; D remains ambiguous. CDR3 length: 12 amino acids. V lost 3 bases, J lost 7 bases, and 11 bases lay in between. CDR1 is SGDLS, CDR2 YYNGEE, per germline.

This clonotype was recorded at least ten times. The chain couples TRBV13 to TRBJ1-1, with D tentatively TRBD1 (6 bases). V dropped 4 bases and J dropped 7 bases, with 22 bases sitting between them. The CDR3 consists of 16 residues. In germline, CDR1 is PRHDT, CDR2 FYEKMQ (reference sequence). DNA of the CDR3: TGTGCCAGCAGCTCCTGGGAAGGGGGAGATAGCAGTGAAGCTTTCTTT. Encoded protein: CASSSWEGGDSSEAFF.

DNA for the CDR3: TGCGCCAGCAGCTTGAGACTTGGGGGGTACTATGGCTACACCTTC. Its translation: CASSLRLGGYYGYTF. The gene calls are TRBV5-1 and TRBJ1-2, with a weak D call TRBD1 (5 bases). Germline CDR1 reads SGHRS; CDR2 reads YFSETQ. The V and J ends lost 1 base and 3 bases respectively, with 13 bases between them. The CDR3 spans 15 residues.

The chain uses TRBV12-3 or TRBV12-4 and TRBJ2-3, with 8 bases fitting TRBD2. Unmatched junction bases numbered 8, after V lost 4 bases and J lost 2 bases. The CDR3 extends over 16 amino acids. CDR3 coding DNA: TGTGCCAGCAGTTCGCCATCGGGACTAGTCACAGATACGCAGTATTTT. Translated: CASSSPSGLVTDTQYF.

The sample holds a few counts of this clonotype. The rearrangement links TRBV9 to TRBJ2-3; 13 bases map to TRBD2. The CDR3 consists of 18 residues. The germline V gene has CDR1 SGDLS and CDR2 YYNGEE. Unmatched junction bases numbered 10, after V lost 0 bases and J lost 6 bases. The CDR3 loop is CASSVGGTSGTSWDTQYF. The CDR3 DNA reads TGTGCCAGCAGCGTAGGGGGGACTAGCGGGACCTCTTGGGATACGCAGTATTTT.

This clonotype was observed a few times. V is TRBV6-1 and J is TRBJ1-5; D gene ambiguous. V lost 1 base and J 4 bases, leaving 14 bases between the germline ends. The germline CDR1 and CDR2 sequences are MNHNS and SASEGT. The CDR3 loop spans 16 amino acids. DNA of the CDR3: TGTGCCAGCAGTGAAGGTAGGGCTATTGGGAATCAGCCCCAGCATTTT. Translating gives CASSEGRAIGNQPQHF.

In this sample, this clonotype turned up once. The chain recombines TRBV4-3 with TRBJ2-7; no firm D call. V lost 0 bases to trimming and J lost 6 bases, with 18 bases between them. This CDR3 comprises 16 residues. Per germline, CDR1 LGHNA and CDR2 YSLEER. The CDR3 DNA reads TGCGCCAGCAGCCAAGATGTATGGTCCCCAGGCCCCGAGCAGTACTTC. It specifies CASSQDVWSPGPEQYF.

Notes on this clonotype: This sequence may be a read error, since a much larger clone differs from it by one base. The chain recombines TRBV7-3 with TRBJ2-1; D may be TRBD2 (5 bases). CDR1 and CDR2 (germline): SGHTA, FQGTGA. The CDR3 loop spans 12 amino acids. Trimming took 2 bases from V and 13 from J, leaving 12 bases between them. CDR3 amino acids: CASSLGCGLQFF. In DNA, the CDR3 is TGTGCCAGCAGCTTAGGGTGCGGACTTCAGTTCTTC. Complete variable domain (other parts from reference TRBV7-3 and TRBJ2-1): GAGVSQTPSNKVTEKGKYVELRCDPISGHTALYWYRQSLGQGPEFLIYFQGTGAADDSGLPNDRFFAVRPEGSVSTLKIQRTERGDSAVYLCASSLGCGLQFFGPGTRLTVL.

This clonotype was seen more than once but under ten times. The chain uses TRBV4-1 and TRBJ2-5; 11 nucleotides line up with TRBD1. The CDR3 covers 15 residues. Germline CDR1 MGHRA, CDR2 YSYEKL. J gave up 11 bases and V 4 bases, and 12 bases lay outside the gene matches. CDR3 region: CASSPMGTGGGEQYF. The CDR3 DNA sequence: TGCGCCAGCAGCCCTATGGGGACAGGGGGTGGGGAGCAGTACTTC.

This clonotype has more than one count but fewer than ten. V gene TRBV7-2 combines with J gene TRBJ2-4; tentatively, D is TRBD1 or TRBD2 (5 bases each). CDR1 and CDR2 from the germline V gene are SGHTA and FQGNSA. The CDR3 length is 14 residues. Trimming took 6 bases from V and 13 from J, leaving 22 bases between them. CDR3 residues: CASSAGGDPREQYF. CDR3 nucleotides: TGTGCCAGCAGTGCCGGTGGGGACCCCAGGGAGCAGTACTTC. The variable domain in full, completed from reference TRBV7-2 and TRBJ2-4, reads GAGVSQSPSNKVTEKGKDVELRCDPISGHTALYWYRQSLGQGLEFLIYFQGNSAPDKSGLPSDRFSAERTGGSVSTLTIQRTQQEDSAVYLCASSAGGDPREQYFGAGTRLSVL.

This chain uses TRBV11-2 with TRBJ2-1; 11 nucleotides line up with TRBD2. The CDR3 has 21 residues. Germline CDR1 SGHAT, CDR2 FQNNGV. Trimming at V came to 4 bases and at J to 4 bases, leaving 21 bases not matched to a gene. CDR3 protein: CASSSRGVTGWASGGYNEQFF. In nucleotides, the CDR3 is TGTGCCAGCAGCTCCCGAGGGGTGACAGGGTGGGCTAGCGGGGGGTACAATGAGCAGTTCTTC.

V usage is TRBV7-6 and J usage is TRBJ2-3; TRBD1 matches at 7 bases. The CDR3 contains 17 residues. The junction had 16 bases not matched to a gene; V was cut back by 5 bases and J by 5 bases. The germline V gene has CDR1 SGHVS and CDR2 FNYEAQ. CDR3 DNA: TGTGCCAGCAGCCGCCGCCCCGACAGGGTAATCCTAGATACGCAGTATTTT. It encodes CASSRRPDRVILDTQYF.

This clonotype was observed at least ten times. V usage is TRBV29-1 and J usage is TRBJ2-5, with D possibly being TRBD2 (5 bases). The CDR3 covers 11 residues. Germline CDR1 and CDR2: SQVTM and ANQGSEA. Trimming stripped 2 bases from V and 5 bases from J, with 6 bases between. The CDR3 region is CSVERRETQYF. In DNA form, the CDR3 reads TGCAGCGTTGAAAGGAGGGAGACCCAGTACTTC.

This clonotype was seen a few times. The junction departs from germline at one end; a sequencing error may be responsible. The rearrangement joins TRBV20-1 to TRBJ1-5, with TRBD1 as a possible D gene (5 bases). This CDR3 contains 14 residues. Germline loops: CDR1 DFQATT, CDR2 SNEGSKA (reference sequence). The CDR3 region has the DNA TGCAGCGCTAGAGATCGCGGGACCAATCAGCCCCAGCATTTT. This sequence encodes CSARDRGTNQPQHF.

The chain is built from TRBV3-1 and TRBJ1-5; D unresolved. V was cut by 4 bases and J by 0 bases, with 10 bases left in between. Germline CDR1 and CDR2: LGHDT and YNNKEL (reference sequence). The CDR3 has 15 residues. The CDR3 DNA reads TGTGCCAGCAGCCCTTCCCCCTATAGCAATCAGCCCCAGCATTTT. It encodes CASSPSPYSNQPQHF. The whole variable domain, filled in from reference TRBV3-1 and TRBJ1-5, reads DTAVSQTPKYLVTQMGNDKSIKCEQNLGHDTMYWYKQDSKKFLKIMFSYNNKELIINETVPNRFSPKSPDKAHLNLHINSLELGDSAVYFCASSPSPYSNQPQHFGDGTRLSIL.

The chain employs TRBV7-2 and TRBJ2-4, with D unresolved. Judging by the DNA end, TRBJ2-7 fits better; the J call may be wrong. CDR1 is SGHTA and CDR2 is FQGNSA in the germline V gene. This CDR3 is 12 amino acids long. The CDR3 DNA is TGTGCCAGCAGCTTATTAGGAGCCGAGCAGTACTTC. Protein sequence: CASSLLGAEQYF.

The chain employs TRBV28 and TRBJ1-4; D is possibly TRBD1 (5 bases). This CDR3 is built from 14 residues. The germline gives CDR1 MDHEN, CDR2 SYDVKM. V was clipped by 2 bases and J by 6 bases, with 10 bases between them. The DNA for the CDR3 is TGTGCCAGCAGTTTACTGGGGGTAGATGAAAAACTGTTTTTT. It is translated as CASSLLGVDEKLFF.

This clonotype has only a few counts. This chain links TRBV11-3 with TRBJ2-7, with TRBD1 identical over 9 bases. The CDR3 totals 15 residues. Per the germline V gene, CDR1 is SGHNT and CDR2 is YENEEA. V gave up 4 bases and J gave up 2 bases; unmatched junction bases: 6. This CDR3 reads CASSSSTGGTYEQYF. As DNA, the CDR3 is TGTGCCAGCAGCTCGTCGACAGGGGGAACCTACGAGCAGTACTTC.

This clonotype was seen just once. The CDR3 sequence is CSASEWGIQETQYF. As DNA, the CDR3 is TGCAGTGCTAGTGAGTGGGGGATACAAGAGACCCAGTACTTC. This rearrangement joins TRBV20-1 to TRBJ2-5; D may match TRBD1 or TRBD2 (5 bases each). Between the trimmed V and J ends, which lost 3 bases and 2 bases, there was a span of 13 bases. This CDR3 has 14 residues. Germline V gives CDR1 DFQATT, CDR2 SNEGSKA (reference sequence).

This clonotype occurred a few times. The chain couples TRBV9 to TRBJ2-5; 9 nucleotides line up with TRBD2. This CDR3 has 15 residues. Trimming cost V 4 bases and J 4 bases; bases outside gene matches: 8. The germline CDR1 and CDR2 sequences are SGDLS and YYNGEE. CDR3 sequence: CASSPHGLASETQYF. CDR3 coding DNA: TGTGCCAGCAGCCCTCACGGACTAGCGTCAGAGACCCAGTACTTC.

The chain couples TRBV28 to TRBJ2-4; 13 bases are shared with TRBD2. The DNA end lines up better with TRBJ2-7; the J call may be wrong. The length of the CDR3 is 17 residues. CDR1 is MDHEN, CDR2 SYDVKM, per germline. CDR3 in DNA: TGTGCCAGCAGTCCGCTCCTCACTAGCGGGGGGGCCTACGAGCAGTACTTC. Protein: CASSPLLTSGGAYEQYF.

This clonotype occurred a few times. The CDR3 region has the DNA TGCGCCAGCAGTGAGGCCATGCAAGGTGGTTCCACTGAAGCTTTCTTT. As protein: CASSEAMQGGSTEAFF. The chain uses TRBV5-1 and TRBJ1-1; no clear D. Germline CDR1 SGHRS, CDR2 YFSETQ. The V end lost 5 bases, the J end lost 4 bases, and 21 bases lay between the germline ends. This CDR3 region has 16 residues.